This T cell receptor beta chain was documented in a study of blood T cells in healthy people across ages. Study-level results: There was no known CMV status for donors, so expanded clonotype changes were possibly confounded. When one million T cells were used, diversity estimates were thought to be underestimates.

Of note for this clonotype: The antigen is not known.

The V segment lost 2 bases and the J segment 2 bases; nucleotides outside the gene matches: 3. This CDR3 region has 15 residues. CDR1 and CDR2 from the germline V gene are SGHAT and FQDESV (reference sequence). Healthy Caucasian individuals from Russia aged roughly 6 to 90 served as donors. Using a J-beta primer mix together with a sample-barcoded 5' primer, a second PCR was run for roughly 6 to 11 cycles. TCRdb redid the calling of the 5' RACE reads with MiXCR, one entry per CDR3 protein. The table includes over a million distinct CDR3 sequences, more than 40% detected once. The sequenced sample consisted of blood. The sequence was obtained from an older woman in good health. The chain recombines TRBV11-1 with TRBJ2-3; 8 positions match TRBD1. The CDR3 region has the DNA TGTGCCAGCAGCTTATGGACAGGGCTCACAGATACGCAGTATTTT. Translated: CASSLWTGLTDTQYF.